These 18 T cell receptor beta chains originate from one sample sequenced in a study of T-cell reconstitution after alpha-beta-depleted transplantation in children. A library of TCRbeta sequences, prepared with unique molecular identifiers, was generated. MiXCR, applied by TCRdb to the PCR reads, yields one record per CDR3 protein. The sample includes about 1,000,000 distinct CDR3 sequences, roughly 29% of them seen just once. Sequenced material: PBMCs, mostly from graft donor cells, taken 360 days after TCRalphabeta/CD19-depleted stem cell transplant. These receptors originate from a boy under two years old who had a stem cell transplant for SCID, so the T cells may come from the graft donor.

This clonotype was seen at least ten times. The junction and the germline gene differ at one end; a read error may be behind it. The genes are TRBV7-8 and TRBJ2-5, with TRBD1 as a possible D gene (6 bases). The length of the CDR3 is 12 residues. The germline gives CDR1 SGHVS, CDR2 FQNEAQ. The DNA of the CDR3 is TGTGCCAGTAGCTGGGGGCGGGAGACCCAGTACTTC. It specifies CASSWGRETQYF.

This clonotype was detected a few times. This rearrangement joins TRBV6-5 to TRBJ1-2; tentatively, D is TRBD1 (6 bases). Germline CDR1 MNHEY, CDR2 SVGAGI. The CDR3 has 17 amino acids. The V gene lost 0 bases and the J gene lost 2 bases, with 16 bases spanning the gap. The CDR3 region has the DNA TGTGCCAGCAGTTACTCGACGTCAGGGGTTGAAAACTATGGCTACACCTTC. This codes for CASSYSTSGVENYGYTF.

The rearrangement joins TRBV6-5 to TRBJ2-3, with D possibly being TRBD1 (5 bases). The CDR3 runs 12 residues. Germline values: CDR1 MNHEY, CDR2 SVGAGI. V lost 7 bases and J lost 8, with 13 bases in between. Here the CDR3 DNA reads TGTGCCAGCACCGAGGACAAGGTTACGCAGTATTTT. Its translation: CASTEDKVTQYF.

Here the CDR3 reads CASGPVGLYEQYF. The CDR3 DNA is TGTGCCAGCGGACCAGTGGGACTCTACGAGCAGTACTTC. The rearrangement joins TRBV7-9 to TRBJ2-7; the D gene is possibly TRBD2 (6 bases). V was clipped by 8 bases and J by 3 bases, with 14 bases between them. This CDR3 is 13 amino acids long. Per the germline V gene, CDR1 is SEHNR and CDR2 is FQNEAQ (reference sequence).

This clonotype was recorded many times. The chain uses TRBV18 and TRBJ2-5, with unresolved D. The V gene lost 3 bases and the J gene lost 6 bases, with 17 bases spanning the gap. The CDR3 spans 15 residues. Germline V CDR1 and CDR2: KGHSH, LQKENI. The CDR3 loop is CASSPTGVLEKTQYF. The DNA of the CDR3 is TGTGCCAGCTCACCCACTGGGGTTCTCGAGAAGACCCAGTACTTC.

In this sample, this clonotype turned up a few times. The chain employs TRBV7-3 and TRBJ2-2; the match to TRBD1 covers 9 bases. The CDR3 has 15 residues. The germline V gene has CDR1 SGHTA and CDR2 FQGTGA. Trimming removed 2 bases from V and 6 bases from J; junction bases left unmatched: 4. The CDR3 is CASSLGTGLPGELFF. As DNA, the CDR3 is TGTGCCAGCAGCTTAGGGACAGGGCTTCCCGGGGAGCTGTTTTTT.

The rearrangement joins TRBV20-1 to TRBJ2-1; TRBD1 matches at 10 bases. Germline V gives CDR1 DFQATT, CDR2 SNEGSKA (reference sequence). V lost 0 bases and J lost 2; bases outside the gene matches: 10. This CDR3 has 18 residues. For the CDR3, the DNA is TGCAGTGCTAGAGATCCTTATCTTGGACAGGGGGCCTACAATGAGCAGTTCTTC. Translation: CSARDPYLGQGAYNEQFF.

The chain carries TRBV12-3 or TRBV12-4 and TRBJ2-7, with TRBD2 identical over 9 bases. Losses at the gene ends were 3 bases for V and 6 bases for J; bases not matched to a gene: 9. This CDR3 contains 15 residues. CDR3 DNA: TGTGCCAGCAGTTTTGCGCGGGGGGGCAGTCTCGAGCAGTACTTC. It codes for CASSFARGGSLEQYF.

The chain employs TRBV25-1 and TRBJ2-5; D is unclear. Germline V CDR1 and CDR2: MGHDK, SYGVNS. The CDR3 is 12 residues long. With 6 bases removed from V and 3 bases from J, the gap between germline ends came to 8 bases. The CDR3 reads CASSVKKETQYF. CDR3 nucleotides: TGTGCCAGCAGCGTAAAAAAAGAGACCCAGTACTTC.

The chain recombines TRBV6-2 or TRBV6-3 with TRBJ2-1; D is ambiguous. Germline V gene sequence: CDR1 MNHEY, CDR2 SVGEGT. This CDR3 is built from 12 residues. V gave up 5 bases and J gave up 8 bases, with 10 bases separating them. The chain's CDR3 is CASSPQQHEQFF. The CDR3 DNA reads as TGTGCCAGCAGTCCCCAGCAGCATGAGCAGTTCTTC.

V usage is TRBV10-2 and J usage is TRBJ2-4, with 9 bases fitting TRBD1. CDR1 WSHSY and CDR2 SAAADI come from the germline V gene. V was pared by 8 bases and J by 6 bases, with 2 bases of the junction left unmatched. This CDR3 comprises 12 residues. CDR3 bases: TGCGCCAGCGGGGGACAGGGAAACATTCAGTACTTC. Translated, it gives CASGGQGNIQYF.

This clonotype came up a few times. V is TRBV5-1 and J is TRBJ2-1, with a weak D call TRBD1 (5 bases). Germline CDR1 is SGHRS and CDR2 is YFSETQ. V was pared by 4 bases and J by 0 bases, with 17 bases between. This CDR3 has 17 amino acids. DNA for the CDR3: TGCGCCAGCAGCCCCAAATCCAATGGGGCCTCCTACAATGAGCAGTTCTTC. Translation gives CASSPKSNGASYNEQFF.

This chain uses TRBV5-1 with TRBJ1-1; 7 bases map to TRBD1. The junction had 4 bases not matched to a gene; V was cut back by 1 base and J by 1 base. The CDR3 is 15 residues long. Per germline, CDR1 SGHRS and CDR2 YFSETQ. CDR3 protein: CASSLSTGANTEAFF. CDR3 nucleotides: TGCGCCAGCAGCTTGTCAACAGGGGCGAACACTGAAGCTTTCTTT.

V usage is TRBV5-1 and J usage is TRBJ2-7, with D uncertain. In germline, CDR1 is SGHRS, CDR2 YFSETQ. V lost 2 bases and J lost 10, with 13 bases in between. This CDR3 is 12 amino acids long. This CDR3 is CASSFEPKFQYF. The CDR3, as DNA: TGCGCCAGCAGCTTTGAGCCGAAATTTCAGTACTTC.

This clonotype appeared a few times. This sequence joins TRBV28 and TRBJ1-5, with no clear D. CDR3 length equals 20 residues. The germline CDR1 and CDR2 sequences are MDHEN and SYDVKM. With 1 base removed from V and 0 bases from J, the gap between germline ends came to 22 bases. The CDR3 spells CASSLLSSTGPMISNQPQHF. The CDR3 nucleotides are TGTGCCAGCAGTTTATTATCGAGTACCGGACCGATGATTAGCAATCAGCCCCAGCATTTT.

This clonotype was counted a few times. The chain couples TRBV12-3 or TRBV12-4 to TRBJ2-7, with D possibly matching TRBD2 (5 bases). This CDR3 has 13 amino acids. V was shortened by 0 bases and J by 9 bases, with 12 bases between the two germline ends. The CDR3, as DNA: TGTGCCAGCAGTTTAGCTAACGGGGTGGGGCAGTACTTC. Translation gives CASSLANGVGQYF.

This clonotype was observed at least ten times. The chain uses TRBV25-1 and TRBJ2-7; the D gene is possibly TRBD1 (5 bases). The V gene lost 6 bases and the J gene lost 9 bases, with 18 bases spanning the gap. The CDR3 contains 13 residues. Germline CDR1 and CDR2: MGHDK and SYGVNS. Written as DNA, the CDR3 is TGTGCCAGCAGCCCGGCCAAGGGGCCACTGCAGTACTTC. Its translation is CASSPAKGPLQYF.

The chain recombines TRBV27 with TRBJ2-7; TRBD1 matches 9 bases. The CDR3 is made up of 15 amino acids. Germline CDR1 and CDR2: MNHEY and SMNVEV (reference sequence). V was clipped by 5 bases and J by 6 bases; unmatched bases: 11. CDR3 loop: CASSQERDRVSEQYF. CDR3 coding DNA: TGTGCCAGCAGTCAGGAGAGGGACAGGGTGTCCGAGCAGTACTTC.